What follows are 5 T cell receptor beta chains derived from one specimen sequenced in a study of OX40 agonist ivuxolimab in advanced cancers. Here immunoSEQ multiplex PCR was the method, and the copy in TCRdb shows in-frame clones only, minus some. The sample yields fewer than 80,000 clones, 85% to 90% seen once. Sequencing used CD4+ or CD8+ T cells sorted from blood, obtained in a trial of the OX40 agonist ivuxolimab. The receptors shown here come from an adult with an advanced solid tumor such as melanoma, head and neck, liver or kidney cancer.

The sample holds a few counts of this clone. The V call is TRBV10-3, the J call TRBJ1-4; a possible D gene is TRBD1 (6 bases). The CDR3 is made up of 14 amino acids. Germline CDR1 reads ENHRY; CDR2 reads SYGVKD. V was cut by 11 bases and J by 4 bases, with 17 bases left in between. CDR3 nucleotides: TGTGCCCAAACCTCGGGGGCAGTTAATGAAAAACTGTTTTTT. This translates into CAQTSGAVNEKLFF.

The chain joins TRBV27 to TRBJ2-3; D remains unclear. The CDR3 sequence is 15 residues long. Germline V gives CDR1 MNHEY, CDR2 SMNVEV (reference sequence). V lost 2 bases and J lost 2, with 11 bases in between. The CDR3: CASSLTVSPTDTQYF. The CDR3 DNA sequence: TGTGCCAGCAGTTTAACAGTGTCCCCCACAGATACGCAGTATTTT.

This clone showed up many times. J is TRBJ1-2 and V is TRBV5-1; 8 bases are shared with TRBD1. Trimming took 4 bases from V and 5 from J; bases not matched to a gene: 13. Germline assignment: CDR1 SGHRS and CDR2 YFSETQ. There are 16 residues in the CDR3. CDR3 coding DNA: TGCGCCAGCAGCGGGGCTGCGACAGGGGCAGGATATGGCTACACCTTC. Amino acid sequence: CASSGAATGAGYGYTF.

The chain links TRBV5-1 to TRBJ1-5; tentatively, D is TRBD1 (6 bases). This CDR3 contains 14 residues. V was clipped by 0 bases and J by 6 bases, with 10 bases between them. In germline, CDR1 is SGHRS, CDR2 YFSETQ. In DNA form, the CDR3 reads TGCGCCAGCAGCTTGGCCGCAGGGGTTCAGCCCCAGCATTTT. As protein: CASSLAAGVQPQHF.

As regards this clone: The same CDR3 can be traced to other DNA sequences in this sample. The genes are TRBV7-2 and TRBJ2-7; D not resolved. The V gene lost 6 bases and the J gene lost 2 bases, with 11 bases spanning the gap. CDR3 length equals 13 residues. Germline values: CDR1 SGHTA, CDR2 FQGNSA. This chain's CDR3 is CASSSRRAYEQYF. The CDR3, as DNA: TGTGCCAGCAGTTCGCGAAGGGCCTACGAGCAGTACTTC.